The subject of this entry is one T cell receptor (beta chain). Its recognized antigen is unknown. No base quality values were provided; no much bigger clone lies one nucleotide off. RNA was extracted with the RNeasy kit and roughly 0.45 to 1 ug was reverse transcribed using random hexamers. The immunoSEQ multiplex PCR assay, which covers 54 Vbeta and 13 Jbeta segments, was used to amplify TCR beta CDR3 regions. Bias from PCR amplification was corrected by using a synthetic template baseline for primer optimization and for computational correction. The original pipeline was this. Reads were annotated to V, D and J genes according to IMGT and were analyzed with immunoSEQ Analyzer, with only productive sequences retained. Clonality was calculated as one minus the Shannon entropy normalized by log2 of the number of productive unique sequences. For each patient and control, public and private clones were evaluated among the 100 most prevalent clones. A clone was defined as Susac-specific if it was absent from the healthy and MS cohorts, from roughly 990 published viral clones and from other ImmuneACCESS disease sequences. TCRdb itself trimmed the public reads at Q25 with fastp, ran MiXCR and retained productive beta chains. Identical CDR3 proteins give one entry, which carries the most common genes and DNA. V and J calls and clone size were set by TCRdb, not the authors. The sample has some 120,000 distinct CDR3 sequences on record, 90% to 95% of them singletons. Jointly, the top ten make up around 0.12% of the sample.

After removal of 7 bases from V and 5 bases from J, the junction retains 4 bases not matched to a gene. As encoded in the germline V gene (reference sequence), CDR1 is MNHNY while CDR2 is SVGAGI. Its CDR3 holds 13 amino acids, cysteine through phenylalanine. Here the CDR3 DNA is all that survives: 39 bases in frame from base 1. This sample is drawn from a study of CD8 T cells in Susac syndrome (dated by TCRdb to the late 2010s). For the wider study: Repertoire sequencing was used to test whether CD8+ T cell activation and differentiation in Susac syndrome was antigen driven.

Peripheral blood CD8+ and CD4+ T cells from healthy donors, Susac syndrome patients and multiple sclerosis patients were profiled using high-throughput TCR beta sequencing. Healthy donors were included as age- and sex-matched controls. Bulk CD8+ and CD4+ T cells were purified by magnetic negative isolation, while CD8+ TEMRA cells were enriched using FACS. Blood was collected in EDTA tubes and processed within 24 hours, with PBMCs isolated through density gradient centrifugation. PBMCs intended for TCR sequencing were frozen in liquid nitrogen and were later thawed in a 37 degrees C water bath. A purity of at least 90% was achieved for sorted or isolated CD4+, CD8+ and CD8+ TEMRA cells. General conclusions and limits of the study: The study acknowledged that relatively few individuals were included in the TCR sequencing and HLA analysis.

Sequencing input: CD4+ T cells from PBMCs. This sequence originates from a human donor in good health. The chain is assembled from TRBV6-6 and TRBJ1-5; 8 central nucleotides agree with TRBD1. The CDR3 protein sequence reads: CASTQGAYQPQHF. The DNA sequence follows: TGTGCCAGCACCCAGGGGGCCTATCAGCCCCAGCATTTT.